One TCR beta chain is described in this entry. Its antigen is unidentified. At one end, the junction sequence differs from germline, possibly due to a read error. These data belong to a study of human T cells and chemical hapten exposure. Across the whole study: Investigators sensitized approximately 2 cm by approximately 2 cm of upper inner arm skin with 2% DPC. Study results and limitations: Sensitization with DPC brought no change to TCRs above 1 in 1000 in frequency.

Specified time point: patch test 1, 2 weeks after DPC sensitization. Treatment given: therapeutic diphenylcyclopropenone sensitization with weekly scalp DPC. Each donor was an alopecia patient between 18 and 70 years of age who qualified for DPC. TCRdb ran MiXCR on the RACE reads and lists one entry per CDR3 protein. Found here are roughly 180,000 distinct CDR3 sequences, around 22% of them singletons; the top ten hold 6.7%. There are 13 residues in the CDR3. Germline values: CDR1 DFQATT, CDR2 SNEGSKA (reference sequence). The chain combines TRBV20-1 with TRBJ1-1; possibly TRBD1 for D (5 bases). This specimen consisted of whole blood, obtained in connection with sensitization to the hapten diphenylcyclopropenone (DPC). The receptor was isolated from a woman aged 50 to 60 with alopecia areata. Some clones in this sample may be carry-over from other donors' samples. DNA of the CDR3: TGCAGTGCTAGAGGTTCGGGGGAGACTGAAACTTTCTTT. Its protein is CSARGSGETETFF.